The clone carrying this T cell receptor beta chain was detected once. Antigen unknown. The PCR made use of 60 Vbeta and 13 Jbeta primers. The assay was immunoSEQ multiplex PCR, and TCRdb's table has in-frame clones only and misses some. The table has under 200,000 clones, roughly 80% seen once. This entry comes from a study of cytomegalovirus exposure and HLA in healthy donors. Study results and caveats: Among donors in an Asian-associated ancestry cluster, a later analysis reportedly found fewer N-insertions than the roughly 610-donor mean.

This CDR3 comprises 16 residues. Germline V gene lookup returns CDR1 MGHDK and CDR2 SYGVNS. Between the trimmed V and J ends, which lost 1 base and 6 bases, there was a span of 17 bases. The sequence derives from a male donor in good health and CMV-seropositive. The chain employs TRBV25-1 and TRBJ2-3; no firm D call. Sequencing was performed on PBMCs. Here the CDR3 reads CASSESGYGQSDTQYF. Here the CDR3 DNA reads TGTGCCAGCAGTGAATCAGGTTATGGGCAGAGCGATACGCAGTATTTT.